One and the same sample provided the 10 T cell receptor beta chains below, sequenced in a study of T cells after yellow fever vaccination (dated by TCRdb to between 2018 and 2021). Libraries were built with 5' RACE. TCRdb lists the instrument as Illumina NovaSeq 6000. TCRdb passed the public sequencing reads through fastp at Q25 and MiXCR, retaining productive beta sequences. Each record represents a unique CDR3 protein, reported with the most common genes and DNA among its rows. Recorded for this sample are approximately 160,000 distinct CDR3 sequences; around 8.5% of them occurred a single time. Around 35% of the sample comes from the top ten. What the treatment or condition label conveys for this sample: live attenuated yellow fever vaccine strain. The sequencing used CD8+ T cells sorted from PBMCs, collected 45 days after the yellow fever booster vaccination. The receptors here all came from a man younger than 35 who received the YFV17D yellow fever vaccine.

This clonotype showed up just a few times. The V call is TRBV10-2, the J call TRBJ2-3; the D call may be TRBD1 or TRBD2 (6 bases each). The V and J ends lost 3 bases and 2 bases respectively, with 9 bases between them. CDR3 length: 14 residues. Germline CDR1 and CDR2: WSHSY and SAAADI. The CDR3 DNA is TGCGCCAGCAGTGAAGGGGGGACCACAGATACGCAGTATTTT. This sequence encodes CASSEGGTTDTQYF.

This clonotype occurred once. The CDR3: CASSPVGSGFGQPQHF. The CDR3, as DNA: TGCGCCAGCAGCCCGGTGGGGTCGGGCTTCGGTCAGCCCCAGCATTTT. J is TRBJ1-5 and V is TRBV4-1; D gene uncertain. This CDR3 comprises 16 residues. V lost 4 bases, J lost 6 bases, and 19 bases lay in between. Germline CDR1 reads MGHRA; CDR2 reads YSYEKL.

Many counts were recorded for this clonotype. The CDR3 nucleotides read TGTGCCAGCAGCCCCGTGGAGGGGGTCAATCAGCCCCAGCATTTT. Its protein is CASSPVEGVNQPQHF. This chain uses TRBV6-5 with TRBJ1-5, with TRBD1 as a possible D gene (6 bases). Deletions cut 6 bases from V and 3 bases from J, with 15 bases between. The CDR3 runs 15 residues. Looked up from germline, CDR1 is MNHEY and CDR2 is SVGAGI.

This chain uses TRBV25-1 with TRBJ2-1; 8 nucleotides line up with TRBD1. Germline V gives CDR1 MGHDK, CDR2 SYGVNS. The CDR3 extends over 18 amino acids. After removal of 4 bases from V and 7 bases from J, the junction contained 18 bases not matched to a gene. The CDR3 DNA follows: TGTGCCAGCAGTGGAACCCAGGGGGCGAAGGATCGAGGTAATGAGCAGTTCTTC. It encodes CASSGTQGAKDRGNEQFF. Variable domain in full (rest from reference TRBV25-1 and TRBJ2-1): EADIYQTPRYLVIGTGKKITLECSQTMGHDKMYWYQQDPGMELHLIHYSYGVNSTEKGDLSSESTVSRIRTEHFPLTLESARPSHTSQYLCASSGTQGAKDRGNEQFFGPGTRLTVL.

The chain recombines TRBV4-3 with TRBJ1-5; D not certain. V was pared by 4 bases and J by 5 bases, with 12 bases between. CDR3 length equals 14 residues. CDR1 LGHNA and CDR2 YSLEER come from the germline V gene. The CDR3 DNA is TGCGCCAGCAGCCCAGAGACATTCGATCAGCCCCAGCATTTT. It codes for CASSPETFDQPQHF.

This clonotype occurred a few times. The V gene is TRBV7-9, the J gene TRBJ2-7, with D possibly being TRBD1 or TRBD2 (6 bases each). This CDR3 region has 13 residues. CDR1 is SEHNR, CDR2 FQNEAQ, per germline (reference sequence). V was clipped by 5 bases and J by 7 bases, with 15 bases between them. DNA for the CDR3: TGTGCCAGCAGCAAAAAGGGGGGCTTGGAGCAGTACTTC. The encoded protein is CASSKKGGLEQYF.

The gene calls are TRBV7-6 and TRBJ1-1; D unclear. Germline CDR1 and CDR2: SGHVS and FNYEAQ. V lost 6 bases and J lost 2, with 10 bases in between. CDR3 length: 13 residues. CDR3 coding DNA: TGTGCCAGCAGGGATGTCGGAAACACTGAAGCTTTCTTT. It encodes CASRDVGNTEAFF.

The chain carries TRBV6-2 or TRBV6-3 and TRBJ2-7; 7 bases line up with TRBD1. After removal of 3 bases from V and 3 bases from J, the junction contained 5 bases not matched to a gene. The CDR3 sequence is 14 residues long. Germline V gene lookup returns CDR1 MNHEY and CDR2 SVGEGT. CDR3 loop: CASSYLGTDYEQYV. In DNA form, the CDR3 reads TGTGCCAGCAGTTATCTTGGGACAGACTACGAGCAGTACGTC.

The rearrangement joins TRBV4-3 to TRBJ2-5, with 7 bases fitting TRBD2. Germline V CDR1 and CDR2: LGHNA, YSLEER. The CDR3 runs to 14 residues. Unmatched junction bases numbered 4, after V lost 1 base and J lost 5 bases. This CDR3 reads CASSQGEGLETQYF. As DNA, the CDR3 is TGCGCCAGCAGCCAAGGGGAGGGCCTGGAGACCCAGTACTTC.

At least ten counts were recorded for this clonotype. The chain has TRBV11-2 and TRBJ2-3; no reliable D call. The length of the CDR3 is 11 residues. Trimming took 1 base from V and 4 from J, leaving 0 bases between them. Germline assignment: CDR1 SGHAT and CDR2 FQNNGV. The CDR3 DNA reads TGTGCCAGCAGCTTAGCAGATACGCAGTATTTT. Residues: CASSLADTQYF.